Each of the 19 T cell receptor beta chains below was sequenced from the same sample in a study of blood T cell repertoires in COVID-19. TCRdb's table, derived via immunoSEQ multiplex PCR, lists solely in-frame clones and lacks some. Among a few hundred thousand clones listed, approximately 83% were seen once. Sequenced input: PBMCs or T cells enriched from blood (not recorded which). Receptors originate from a woman aged 50 to 60 who had recovered from COVID-19.

The gene calls are TRBV2 and TRBJ1-1; the match to TRBD1 covers 9 bases. In germline, CDR1 is SNHLY, CDR2 FYNNEI. The V gene end was trimmed by 4 bases and the J gene end by 3 bases; junction bases not matched to a gene: 3. The CDR3 covers 14 residues. The CDR3 protein is CASSVGTGYTEAFF. For the CDR3, the DNA is TGTGCCAGCAGTGTTGGGACAGGGTACACTGAAGCTTTCTTT.

The V call is TRBV25-1, the J call TRBJ2-7; TRBD2 agrees at 13 bases. This CDR3 region has 17 residues. V gave up 1 base and J gave up 7 bases; unmatched junction bases: 10. Germline CDR1 MGHDK, CDR2 SYGVNS. The CDR3 DNA is TGTGCCAGCAGTGAATGGGGGACTAGCGGGATATCAGGAGAGCAGTACTTC. It translates to CASSEWGTSGISGEQYF.

The CDR3 DNA follows: TGTGCCAGCAGCCAATTGTTTTCGACAGGGGACAGGAACACTGAAGCTTTCTTT. Translating gives CASSQLFSTGDRNTEAFF. The chain combines TRBV16 with TRBJ1-1; 8 positions agree with TRBD1. The CDR3 is 18 amino acids. Germline V gene lookup returns CDR1 KGHSY and CDR2 FQNENV. J lost 1 base, V lost 1 base, and 11 bases had no gene match.

This sequence joins TRBV10-3 and TRBJ2-3; D possibly corresponds to TRBD2 (6 bases). The CDR3 has 16 residues. Germline V lookup: CDR1 ENHRY, CDR2 SYGVKD. The V and J ends lost 10 bases and 2 bases respectively, with 22 bases between them. For the CDR3, the DNA is TGTGCCACCATCGATGCGTGGGGGGATGACACAGATACGCAGTATTTT. Translating it yields CATIDAWGDDTDTQYF.

The J gene is TRBJ2-7, the V gene TRBV5-1; 7 nucleotides agree with TRBD1. J lost 6 bases, V lost 4 bases, and 7 bases had no gene match. Per the germline V gene, CDR1 is SGHRS and CDR2 is YFSETQ. The CDR3 is 13 residues long. CDR3 loop: CASSPRTGIEQYF. The CDR3 nucleotides read TGCGCCAGCAGCCCCCGGACAGGCATCGAGCAGTACTTC.

The chain is built from TRBV30 and TRBJ2-7; D perhaps matches TRBD2 (5 bases). The CDR3 totals 12 residues. V dropped 0 bases and J dropped 4 bases, with 7 bases sitting between them. The germline gives CDR1 GTSNPN, CDR2 SVGIG (reference sequence). The CDR3 DNA reads TGTGCCTGGAGTGTCGAGGGATACGAGCAGTACTTC. Its protein product is CAWSVEGYEQYF.

This sequence joins TRBV5-1 and TRBJ2-5; 9 positions agree with TRBD1. There are 16 residues in the CDR3. V gave up 0 bases and J gave up 1 base; unmatched junction bases: 4. CDR1 is SGHRS, CDR2 YFSETQ, per germline. In nucleotides, the CDR3 is TGCGCCAGCAGCTTGGGGGGACAGGGTAGCCAAGAGACCCAGTACTTC. Its protein product is CASSLGGQGSQETQYF.

The chain combines TRBV10-3 with TRBJ1-4; the D is unclear. Trimming removed 10 bases at V and 5 bases at J, with 14 bases between. Germline CDR1 is ENHRY and CDR2 is SYGVKD. This CDR3 contains 13 residues. The CDR3 protein is CATDPGTNEKLFF. CDR3 bases: TGTGCCACGGACCCGGGAACGAATGAAAAACTGTTTTTT.

The V gene is TRBV7-8, the J gene TRBJ1-1, with D possibly being TRBD1 (5 bases). CDR3 size: 14 residues. CDR1 and CDR2 (germline): SGHVS, FQNEAQ. V lost 5 bases, J lost 2 bases, and 12 bases lay in between. The CDR3 bases are TGTGCCAGCAGCCCACTCGACAGAAACACTGAAGCTTTCTTT. Translated: CASSPLDRNTEAFF.

The chain uses TRBV7-2 and TRBJ1-5, with 8 positions matching TRBD1. CDR3 length: 14 residues. CDR1 is SGHTA and CDR2 is FQGNSA in the germline V gene. V was pared by 3 bases and J by 7 bases, with 5 bases of the junction left unmatched. DNA of the CDR3: TGTGCCAGCAGCTTCCAGGGGGCAGGCCAGCCCCAGCATTTT. Translating gives CASSFQGAGQPQHF.

J is TRBJ1-2 and V is TRBV6-4, with TRBD1 as a possible D gene (5 bases). Germline CDR1 reads MRHNA; CDR2 reads SNTAGT. This CDR3 region has 15 residues. V gave up 6 bases and J gave up 4 bases, with 18 bases separating them. CDR3 in DNA: TGTGCCAGCAGCCAAGAGGGCGGGGGAAGCTATGGCTACACCTTC. Residues: CASSQEGGGSYGYTF.

This chain links TRBV5-5 with TRBJ1-5, with D unclear. The V end lost 2 bases, the J end lost 1 base, and 7 bases lay between the germline ends. The V gene's germline CDR1 is SGHKS and CDR2 YYEKEE (reference sequence). This CDR3 contains 14 residues. CDR3 in DNA: TGTGCCAGCAGCTTACAATCCAGCAATCAGCCCCAGCATTTT. Its translation is CASSLQSSNQPQHF. Combining the CDR3 with reference TRBV5-5 and TRBJ1-5 gives the whole variable domain DAGVTQSPTHLIKTRGQQVTLRCSPISGHKSVSWYQQVLGQGPQFIFQYYEKEERGRGNFPDRFSARQFPNYSSELNVNALLLGDSALYLCASSLQSSNQPQHFGDGTRLSIL.

The table lists this clone with a few counts. V usage is TRBV5-1 and J usage is TRBJ2-1, with 9 bases aligning to TRBD1. The CDR3 length is 17 residues. Germline lookup yields CDR1 SGHRS and CDR2 YFSETQ. The V segment lost 4 bases and the J segment 2 bases; nucleotides outside the gene matches: 10. The CDR3 loop reads CASSPEGTGFTYNEQFF. The DNA for the CDR3 is TGCGCCAGCAGCCCCGAAGGGACAGGGTTCACCTACAATGAGCAGTTCTTC.

The chain combines TRBV27 with TRBJ1-1; possible D gene TRBD1, 6 bases. CDR1 is MNHEY, CDR2 SMNVEV, per germline (reference sequence). The CDR3 has 15 residues. V was cut by 1 base and J by 2 bases, with 11 bases left in between. The CDR3 DNA reads as TGTGCCAGCAGTTTATATCCGGGACACAACACTGAAGCTTTCTTT. It translates to CASSLYPGHNTEAFF.

The V call is TRBV15, the J call TRBJ1-5; no clear D. Trimming removed 0 bases from V and 2 bases from J, with 8 bases in between. Germline V CDR1 and CDR2: LNHNV, YYDKDF (reference sequence). This CDR3 contains 15 residues. CDR3 in amino acids: CATSRDVGGNQPQHF. The CDR3 DNA is TGTGCCACCAGCAGAGATGTAGGAGGCAATCAGCCCCAGCATTTT.

V gene TRBV18 combines with J gene TRBJ2-1; 9 bases map to TRBD2. Germline trimming cut 5 bases from V and 6 bases from J; bases unmatched to any gene: 20. Germline V gene lookup returns CDR1 KGHSH and CDR2 LQKENI. This CDR3 spans 19 amino acids. CDR3 residues: CASSSRVGSGGSGFNEQFF. The CDR3 nucleotides read TGTGCCAGCTCATCCCGCGTGGGTAGCGGGGGTTCGGGATTCAATGAGCAGTTCTTC. The whole variable domain, filled in from reference TRBV18 and TRBJ2-1, reads NAGVMQNPRHLVRRRGQEARLRCSPMKGHSHVYWYRQLPEEGLKFMVYLQKENIIDESGMPKERFSAEFPKEGPSILRIQQVVRGDSAAYFCASSSRVGSGGSGFNEQFFGPGTRLTVL.

The V gene is TRBV12-5, the J gene TRBJ1-4; 7 bases fit TRBD1. The CDR3 sequence is 13 residues long. In germline, CDR1 is LGHNT, CDR2 FRNRAP. With 0 bases clipped from V and 13 bases from J, the junction kept 5 bases outside the gene matches. The CDR3 nucleotides are TGTGCTAGTGGTTTGGTAAAAGACAGGGTACTGTTTTTT. Translated, it gives CASGLVKDRVLFF.

This clone was counted between two and nine times. This chain links TRBV2 with TRBJ1-2, with 11 bases matching TRBD1. The J segment lost 4 bases and the V segment lost 7 bases, leaving 8 bases of the junction unmatched. Germline V gene data show CDR1 as SNHLY and CDR2 as FYNNEI. CDR3 length: 15 residues. The DNA of the CDR3 is TGTGCCAGCACCCGGGACAGGGGGGGAGGCTATGGCTACACCTTC. This translates into CASTRDRGGGYGYTF.

The chain joins TRBV29-1 to TRBJ2-5; 7 bases are a match to TRBD1. Trimming at V came to 8 bases and at J to 1 base, leaving 4 bases not matched to a gene. Germline V lookup: CDR1 SQVTM, CDR2 ANQGSEA. The CDR3 is 12 residues long. The CDR3 region is CSSRGTQETQYF. The CDR3 DNA follows: TGCAGCTCCAGGGGGACCCAAGAGACCCAGTACTTC.